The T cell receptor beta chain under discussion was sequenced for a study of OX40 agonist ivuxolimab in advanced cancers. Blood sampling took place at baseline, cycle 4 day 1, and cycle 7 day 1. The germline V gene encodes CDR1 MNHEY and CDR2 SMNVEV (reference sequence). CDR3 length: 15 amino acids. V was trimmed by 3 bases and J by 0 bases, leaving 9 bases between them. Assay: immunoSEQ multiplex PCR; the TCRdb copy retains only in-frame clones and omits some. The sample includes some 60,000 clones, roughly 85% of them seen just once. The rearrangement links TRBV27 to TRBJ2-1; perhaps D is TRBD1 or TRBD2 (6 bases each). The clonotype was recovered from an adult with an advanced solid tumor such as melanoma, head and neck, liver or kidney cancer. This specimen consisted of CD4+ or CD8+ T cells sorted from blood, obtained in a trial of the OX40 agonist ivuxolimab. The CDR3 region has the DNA TGTGCCAGCAGTTTCGGAGGGGGCTCCTACAATGAGCAGTTCTTC. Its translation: CASSFGGGSYNEQFF.